This T cell receptor (beta chain) was captured by sequencing in a study of blood T cell repertoires in COVID-19. Study-wide background: Donors in the United States, Italy and Spain gave samples during acute or convalescent COVID-19. The analysed material was cDNA or gDNA that came from T cells, B-cell-depleted T cells, or PBMCs.

TCRdb keeps only in-frame clones here, not all; method: immunoSEQ multiplex PCR. The sample has 200,000 to 300,000 clones, about 82% seen once. In assigning cohorts, the study relied on participant-reported clinical history. Donors of Cohort 3 who recovered were those that had two negative PCRs, clearance, or symptom resolution. This CDR3 contains 13 residues. V gave up 3 bases and J gave up 4 bases, with 7 bases separating them. Germline loops: CDR1 SGHTA, CDR2 FQGNSA. The clonotype was recovered from a woman aged 50 to 65 who had recovered from COVID-19. The rearrangement uses TRBV7-2 and TRBJ2-1; no reliable D call. Material for sequencing was PBMCs or T cells enriched from blood (not recorded which). In nucleotides, the CDR3 is TGTGCCAGCAGCTTTTTTCCGTACAATGAGCAGTTCTTC. Its protein product is CASSFFPYNEQFF.